The 12 T cell receptor beta chains below all came from one sample that was sequenced in a study of CD8 T cells in ankylosing spondylitis. TCRdb reanalysed the 5' RACE reads using MiXCR and keeps one entry per CDR3 protein. The top ten clones hold 0.9% to 1.2% of a sample with 300,000 to 350,000 distinct CDR3 sequences, roughly 15% of them seen once. Material: blood, either unsorted or a sorted T cell fraction (not recorded which). All receptors come from a male donor with ankylosing spondylitis or in good health (not recorded which).

This clonotype was seen only a few times. The chain links TRBV20-1 to TRBJ2-2; D might be TRBD2 (5 bases). The CDR3 sequence is 14 residues long. Trimming left V 3 bases short and J 5 bases short, with 13 bases between. Germline values: CDR1 DFQATT, CDR2 SNEGSKA (reference sequence). In DNA form, the CDR3 reads TGCAGTGCTAGGACACCCACGGGGACCGGGGAGCTGTTTTTT. As protein: CSARTPTGTGELFF.

The table lists this clonotype with a count of one. This chain connects TRBV20-1 to TRBJ2-5; D perhaps matches TRBD1 (5 bases). Germline V gives CDR1 DFQATT, CDR2 SNEGSKA (reference sequence). The CDR3 has 12 amino acids. Trimming took 6 bases from V and 5 from J, leaving 13 bases between them. The CDR3 bases are TGCAGTGCGCCCCAGGGATGGGAGACCCAGTACTTC. It codes for CSAPQGWETQYF.

This clonotype has just a few counts. V and J are TRBV10-3 and TRBJ1-2, with D tentatively TRBD1 (5 bases). In germline, CDR1 is ENHRY, CDR2 SYGVKD. This CDR3 comprises 13 residues. The V gene lost 2 bases and the J gene lost 8 bases, with 12 bases spanning the gap. The CDR3 DNA is TGTGCCATCAGTGAGCCAGGGAGAAGCGGCTACACCTTC. Translation gives CAISEPGRSGYTF.

This clonotype was seen a handful of times. CDR3 coding DNA: TGTGCCAGCAGGACGGGGGTAAAAGAGACCCAGTACTTC. Encoded protein: CASRTGVKETQYF. The J gene is TRBJ2-5, the V gene TRBV6-1; D might be TRBD2 (6 bases). The germline V and J ends were trimmed by 6 bases and 3 bases, with 11 bases remaining between them. Germline V gives CDR1 MNHNS, CDR2 SASEGT. This CDR3 comprises 13 residues.

The rearrangement joins TRBV5-4 to TRBJ1-1, with D unresolved. Germline CDR1 reads SGHNT; CDR2 reads YYREEE (reference sequence). The germline V and J ends were trimmed by 0 bases and 7 bases, with 7 bases remaining between them. The CDR3 consists of 12 residues. The CDR3 loop is CASSLDSYEAFF. As DNA, the CDR3 is TGTGCCAGCAGCTTGGACAGCTATGAAGCTTTCTTT.

The chain recombines TRBV6-1 with TRBJ1-3; D remains ambiguous. Looked up from germline, CDR1 is MNHNS and CDR2 is SASEGT. V lost 6 bases, J lost 1 base, and 13 bases lay in between. The CDR3 contains 15 residues. The DNA for the CDR3 is TGTGCCAGCAGCAGACTAAAAAGGTCTGGAAACACCATATATTTT. Its protein product is CASSRLKRSGNTIYF.

This chain connects TRBV12-3 or TRBV12-4 to TRBJ1-5; tentative D call: TRBD1 (5 bases). V shed 8 bases and J shed 2 bases, with 13 bases lying between them. The CDR3 totals 14 residues. In nucleotides, the CDR3 is TGTGCCAGCGCCCCGCAGGGAGGCAATCAGCCCCAGCATTTT. Protein: CASAPQGGNQPQHF.

This clonotype has just a few counts. The chain combines TRBV24-1 with TRBJ2-7; no reliable D call. Germline CDR1 and CDR2: KGHDR and SFDVKD. CDR3 length: 14 amino acids. Trimming cost V 2 bases and J 5 bases, with 12 bases left between them. CDR3 nucleotide sequence: TGTGCCACCAGTGATTCCCGGTCTAGTGACGAGCAGTACTTC. This gives the protein CATSDSRSSDEQYF.

The chain joins TRBV7-8 to TRBJ2-2; 14 positions agree with TRBD2. The ends lost 5 bases at V and 4 bases at J; junction bases unmatched: 12. Per the germline V gene, CDR1 is SGHVS and CDR2 is FQNEAQ. This CDR3 is 19 amino acids long. The CDR3 is CASSKSRLAGGPSTGELFF. For the CDR3, the DNA is TGTGCCAGCAGCAAATCCCGACTAGCGGGGGGGCCCAGCACCGGGGAGCTGTTTTTT.

This clonotype was recorded at least ten times. V usage is TRBV29-1 and J usage is TRBJ1-2; tentatively, D is TRBD1 (5 bases). Germline assignment: CDR1 SQVTM and CDR2 ANQGSEA. The V end lost 2 bases, the J end lost 2 bases, and 12 bases lay between the germline ends. The CDR3 runs to 14 residues. CDR3 nucleotide sequence: TGCAGCGTTGAAAGACAGCTGTTCAACTATGGCTACACCTTC. This codes for CSVERQLFNYGYTF.

This clonotype has only a few counts. The chain couples TRBV12-3 or TRBV12-4 to TRBJ2-2; D gene unclear. This CDR3 comprises 13 residues. With 6 bases removed from V and 5 bases from J, the gap between germline ends came to 10 bases. The CDR3 bases are TGTGCCAGCAGGCTAGAGAGGACCGGGGAGCTGTTTTTT. Translated, it gives CASRLERTGELFF.

This clonotype turned up a few times. The V call is TRBV10-3, the J call TRBJ2-3; D gene unclear. Trimming took off 3 bases at V and 0 bases at J, with 16 bases between the two ends. This CDR3 is built from 17 residues. Germline CDR1 is ENHRY and CDR2 is SYGVKD. CDR3 protein: CAISEGEQPHSTDTQYF. In nucleotides, the CDR3 is TGTGCCATCAGTGAAGGAGAACAGCCACACAGCACAGATACGCAGTATTTT.